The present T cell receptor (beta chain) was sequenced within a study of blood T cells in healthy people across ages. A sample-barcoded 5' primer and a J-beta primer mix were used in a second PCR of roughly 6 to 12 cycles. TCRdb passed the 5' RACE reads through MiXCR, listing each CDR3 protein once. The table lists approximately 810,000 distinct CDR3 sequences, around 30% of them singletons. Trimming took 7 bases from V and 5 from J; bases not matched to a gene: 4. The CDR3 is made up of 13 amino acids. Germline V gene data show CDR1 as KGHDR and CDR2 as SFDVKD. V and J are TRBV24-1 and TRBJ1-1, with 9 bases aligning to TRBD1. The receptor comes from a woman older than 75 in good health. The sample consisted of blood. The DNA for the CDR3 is TGTGCCACCAGGAGGACAGGGGTGACTGAAGCTTTCTTT. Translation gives CATRRTGVTEAFF.